These 10 T cell receptor beta chains originate from one sample sequenced in a study of post-analysis software for immune sequencing data. Built from TCR beta cDNA, the libraries had unique molecular identifiers in them. One entry per CDR3 protein, called by TCRdb with MiXCR from the PCR reads. The data show 150,000 to 200,000 distinct CDR3 sequences, approximately 31% seen once. General study points: Compared with controls, patients had more of about 5 TRBV segments, including TRBV5-6, TRBV5-1 and TRBV20-1.

For these receptors, no antigen is known. Material for sequencing was blood. The receptor set was obtained from a girl aged 5-17 years with multiple sclerosis.

This clonotype was seen many times. The chain is built from TRBV6-5 and TRBJ1-2; D uncertain. V gave up 4 bases and J gave up 1 base, with 4 bases separating them. Germline CDR1 MNHEY, CDR2 SVGAGI. The CDR3 extends over 12 amino acids. The CDR3 nucleotides are TGTGCCAGCAGTTCCCTTAACTATGGCTACACCTTC. Its protein is CASSSLNYGYTF.

This clonotype showed up many times. This chain joins TRBV15 and TRBJ2-3; 9 bases line up with TRBD1. The V gene end was trimmed by 8 bases and the J gene end by 6 bases; junction bases not matched to a gene: 18. CDR1 is LNHNV, CDR2 YYDKDF, per germline (reference sequence). The CDR3 extends over 17 amino acids. CDR3 protein: CATRGTKGQGISDTQYF. CDR3 nucleotides: TGTGCCACCCGGGGCACTAAAGGACAGGGGATTTCGGATACGCAGTATTTT.

This clonotype has a count of ten or more. The chain recombines TRBV29-1 with TRBJ1-1; D is possibly TRBD1 (5 bases). Germline assignment: CDR1 SQVTM and CDR2 ANQGSEA. V shed 7 bases and J shed 4 bases, with 16 bases lying between them. This CDR3 has 13 residues. In nucleotides, the CDR3 is TGCAGCGGGGGGAAATCTCCGGGCACTGAAGCTTTCTTT. It is translated as CSGGKSPGTEAFF.

This clonotype occurred a few times. V usage is TRBV6-2 or TRBV6-3 and J usage is TRBJ1-1, with 8 positions matching TRBD1. Germline CDR1 and CDR2: MNHEY and SVGEGT. The CDR3 totals 13 residues. The J segment lost 6 bases and the V segment lost 6 bases, leaving 6 bases of the junction unmatched. The CDR3 DNA reads as TGTGCCAGCAGCTGGACAGGGAGCGCTGAAGCTTTCTTT. Amino acid sequence: CASSWTGSAEAFF.

This clonotype showed up many times. The chain joins TRBV20-1 to TRBJ2-7; no clear D gene. CDR1 and CDR2 (germline): DFQATT, SNEGSKA (reference sequence). The length of the CDR3 is 12 residues. Trimming removed 1 base from V and 3 bases from J, with 7 bases in between. Written as DNA, the CDR3 is TGCAGTGCTAGAGGAGGCGTCTACGAGCAGTACTTC. It translates to CSARGGVYEQYF.

This clonotype was seen many times. The chain has TRBV20-1 and TRBJ2-1; 13 nucleotides align to TRBD2. With 2 bases clipped from V and 4 bases from J, the junction kept 5 bases outside the gene matches. The length of the CDR3 is 16 residues. CDR1 is DFQATT, CDR2 SNEGSKA, per germline (reference sequence). The CDR3 here is CSARPGTSGIYNEQFF. The CDR3 region has the DNA TGCAGTGCTAGACCCGGGACTAGCGGGATTTACAATGAGCAGTTCTTC.

This clonotype was detected ten times or more. CDR3 protein: CASSEDSTGRGYTF. The DNA of the CDR3 is TGTGCCAGCAGCGAGGACAGTACGGGCCGGGGCTACACCTTC. The chain has TRBV28 and TRBJ1-2, with a weak D call TRBD1 (6 bases). This CDR3 is 14 amino acids long. Germline V lookup: CDR1 MDHEN, CDR2 SYDVKM. With 6 bases removed from V and 8 bases from J, the gap between germline ends came to 19 bases.

To note about this clonotype: Mismatch with germline at one junction end may stem from a read error. This chain's CDR3 is CASGVGRGRIDEQYF. The CDR3 nucleotides read TGTGCCAGCGGCGTAGGAAGAGGGAGAATCGACGAGCAGTACTTC. J is TRBJ2-7 and V is TRBV9; D is perhaps TRBD2 (5 bases). Germline CDR1 is SGDLS and CDR2 is YYNGEE. The CDR3 length is 15 residues.

Ten or more counts support this clonotype. The chain has TRBV29-1 and TRBJ2-5; TRBD1 agrees at 7 bases. Trimming removed 4 bases from V and 4 bases from J; junction bases left unmatched: 9. The V gene's germline CDR1 is SQVTM and CDR2 ANQGSEA. The CDR3 spans 14 residues. The CDR3 protein is CSVAPGTERETQYF. The CDR3, as DNA: TGCAGCGTTGCCCCCGGGACAGAGAGAGAGACCCAGTACTTC.

The chain uses TRBV7-3 and TRBJ2-1; the D gene is possibly TRBD2 (5 bases). Germline assignment: CDR1 SGHTA and CDR2 FQGTGA. This CDR3 spans 18 amino acids. Trimming took off 5 bases at V and 0 bases at J, with 20 bases between the two ends. CDR3 protein: CASSRPAGSESSYNEQFF. In DNA, the CDR3 is TGTGCCAGCAGCCGCCCCGCGGGTAGCGAGAGCTCCTACAATGAGCAGTTCTTC.